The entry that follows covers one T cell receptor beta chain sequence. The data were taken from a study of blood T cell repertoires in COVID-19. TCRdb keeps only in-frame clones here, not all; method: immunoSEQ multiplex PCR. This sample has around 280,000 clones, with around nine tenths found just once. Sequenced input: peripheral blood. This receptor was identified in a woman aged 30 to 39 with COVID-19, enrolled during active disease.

The CDR3 DNA reads TGTGCCAGCAGCCAGCCGATTAGGGGCCTAACAGATACGCAGTATTTT. It translates to CASSQPIRGLTDTQYF. The chain links TRBV3-1 (or the pseudogene TRBV3-2) to TRBJ2-3, with TRBD1 as a possible D gene (5 bases). V shed 3 bases and J shed 3 bases, with 16 bases lying between them. CDR1 and CDR2 from the germline V gene are LGHDT and YNNKEL (reference sequence). The CDR3 has 16 amino acids.